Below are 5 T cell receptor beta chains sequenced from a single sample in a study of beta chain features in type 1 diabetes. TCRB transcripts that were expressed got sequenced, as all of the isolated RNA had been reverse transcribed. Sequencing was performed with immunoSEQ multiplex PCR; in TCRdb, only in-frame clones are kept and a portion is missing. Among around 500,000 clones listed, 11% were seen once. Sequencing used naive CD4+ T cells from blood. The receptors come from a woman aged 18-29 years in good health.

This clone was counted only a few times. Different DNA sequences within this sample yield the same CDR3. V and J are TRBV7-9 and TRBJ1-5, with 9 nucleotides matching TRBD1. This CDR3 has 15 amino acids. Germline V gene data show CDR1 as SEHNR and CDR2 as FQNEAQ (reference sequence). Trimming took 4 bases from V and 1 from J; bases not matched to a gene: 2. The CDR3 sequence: CASSSTGGSNQPQHF. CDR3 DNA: TGTGCCAGCAGCTCGACAGGGGGGAGCAATCAGCCCCAGCATTTT.

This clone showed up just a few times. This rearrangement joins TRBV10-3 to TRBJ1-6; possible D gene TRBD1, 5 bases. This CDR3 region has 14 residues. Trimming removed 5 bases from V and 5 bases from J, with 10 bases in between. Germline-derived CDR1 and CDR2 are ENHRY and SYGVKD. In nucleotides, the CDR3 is TGTGCCATCAGTACGGGGCCAAATAATTCACCCCTCCACTTT. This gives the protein CAISTGPNNSPLHF.

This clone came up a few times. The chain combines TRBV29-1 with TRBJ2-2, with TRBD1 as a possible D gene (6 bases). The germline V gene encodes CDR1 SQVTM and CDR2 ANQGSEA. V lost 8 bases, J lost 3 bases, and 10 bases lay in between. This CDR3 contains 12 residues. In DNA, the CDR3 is TGCAGCCCACAGGGTGACACCGGGGAGCTGTTTTTT. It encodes CSPQGDTGELFF.

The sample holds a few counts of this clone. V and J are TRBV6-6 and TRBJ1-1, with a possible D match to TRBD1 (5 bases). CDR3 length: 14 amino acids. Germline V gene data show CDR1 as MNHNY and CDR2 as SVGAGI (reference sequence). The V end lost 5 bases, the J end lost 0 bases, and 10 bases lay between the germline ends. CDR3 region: CASSKQVLNTEAFF. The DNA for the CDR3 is TGTGCCAGCAGTAAACAGGTTTTGAACACTGAAGCTTTCTTT.

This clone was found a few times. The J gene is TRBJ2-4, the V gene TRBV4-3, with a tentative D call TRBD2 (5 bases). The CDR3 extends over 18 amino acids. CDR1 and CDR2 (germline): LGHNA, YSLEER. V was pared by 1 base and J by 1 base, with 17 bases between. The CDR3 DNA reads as TGCGCCAGCAGCCAAGGGCCCCTACGGCGCGGGGCCAAAAACATTCAGTACTTC. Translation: CASSQGPLRRGAKNIQYF.